This is a list of T cell receptor beta chains from one sample in a study of blood T cell repertoires in COVID-19. Sequenced by immunoSEQ multiplex PCR; TCRdb stores in-frame clones only, minus some. The sample gives about 180,000 clones, roughly 85% of which show up once; approximately 27% is in the top ten. Material: peripheral blood. These receptors all come from a woman in her 70s with acute or convalescent COVID-19. Both conserved end residues are part of each CDR3. The D gene is left open where the match is weak. Where a row states a size, it is once, few, many or the class of an expanded clone; other rows omit it.

D gene	J gene	clone size	V gene	CDR3 protein	CDR3 DNA
TRBD2	TRBJ2-5	-	TRBV27	CASRLTPLAVPGETQYF	TGTGCCAGCAGGCTTACCCCACTAGCGGTCCCGGGGGAGACCCAGTACTTC
TRBD2	TRBJ2-7	-	TRBV18	CASSPDSGRFYEQYF	TGTGCCAGCTCACCAGATAGCGGGAGATTCTACGAGCAGTACTTC
-	TRBJ2-7	once	TRBV3-1/TRBV3-2	CASSPGGSEQYF	TGTGCCAGCAGCCCTGGGGGGTCAGAGCAGTACTTC
-	TRBJ2-1	-	TRBV19	CATSTPGLSYNEQFF	TGTGCCACCTCTACCCCGGGACTGTCCTACAATGAGCAGTTCTTC
-	TRBJ1-6	-	TRBV19	CASSSRSSYNSPLHF	TGTGCCAGTAGTTCTCGTAGCTCCTATAATTCACCCCTCCACTTT
TRBD2	TRBJ2-1	-	TRBV11-2	CASSAVLAGFEQFF	TGTGCCAGCAGCGCGGTCCTAGCGGGATTTGAGCAGTTCTTC
-	TRBJ1-4	-	TRBV7-8	CASSATGFREKLFF	TGTGCCAGCAGCGCGACGGGTTTCCGGGAAAAACTGTTTTTT
TRBD1	TRBJ2-7	few	TRBV28	CASSGPGTGSYEQYF	TGTGCCAGCAGTGGCCCCGGGACAGGGAGTTACGAGCAGTACTTC
TRBD2	TRBJ2-1	-	TRBV2	CASSAGTSSRGSYNEQFF	TGTGCCAGCAGCGCCGGGACTAGCTCCCGCGGTTCCTACAATGAGCAGTTCTTC
TRBD1	TRBJ1-2	-	TRBV7-2	CASSLTDRATNYGYTF	TGTGCCAGCAGCTTGACGGACAGGGCCACTAACTATGGCTACACCTTC
TRBD1	TRBJ1-3	-	TRBV25-1	CASRPTGGGNTIYF	TGTGCCAGCAGGCCTACAGGGGGTGGAAACACCATATATTTT
TRBD1	TRBJ1-3	-	TRBV5-1	CASSIAGGLSGNTIYF	TGCGCCAGCAGCATCGCAGGGGGCCTCTCTGGAAACACCATATATTTT
-	TRBJ2-1	-	TRBV5-6	CASGRQAGYNEQFF	TGTGCCAGCGGGCGGCAAGCGGGTTACAATGAGCAGTTCTTC
TRBD2	TRBJ2-1	few	TRBV30	CAWRALGLAGGANKNEQFF	TGTGCCTGGAGAGCCCTAGGACTAGCGGGAGGGGCGAATAAGAATGAGCAGTTCTTC
TRBD2	TRBJ2-1	-	TRBV24-1	CATSDPRTSGRAYNEQFF	TGTGCCACCAGTGACCCCCGGACTAGCGGGAGGGCTTACAATGAGCAGTTCTTC
-	TRBJ2-7	-	TRBV10-2	CASSDPGYEQYF	TGCGCCAGCAGTGACCCCGGTTACGAGCAGTACTTC
-	TRBJ1-1	-	TRBV20-1	CRAGQNTEAFF	TGCAGAGCAGGGCAGAACACTGAAGCTTTCTTT
TRBD2	TRBJ2-1	-	TRBV7-8	CASSTARRASGRFNEQFF	TGTGCCAGCAGCACCGCACGTCGGGCTAGCGGGAGGTTCAATGAGCAGTTCTTC
TRBD2	TRBJ2-7	-	TRBV4-1	CASSQVQGGYEQYF	TGCGCCAGCAGCCAAGTTCAGGGAGGGTACGAGCAGTACTTC
TRBD2	TRBJ2-1	-	TRBV6-1	CASSESGTSGSEGPYNEQFF	TGTGCCAGCAGTGAAAGCGGGACTAGCGGGAGCGAAGGCCCCTACAATGAGCAGTTCTTC
-	TRBJ1-2	-	TRBV7-9	CASSPEGQKGLFYGYTF	TGTGCCAGCTCCCCAGAGGGACAAAAAGGATTGTTCTATGGCTACACCTTC
-	TRBJ2-7	-	TRBV7-9	CASSPGLYEQYF	TGTGCCAGCAGCCCCGGACTCTACGAGCAGTACTTC
-	TRBJ2-3	-	TRBV3-1/TRBV3-2	CASSLAPYGTDTQYF	TGTGCCAGCAGCCTAGCGCCCTATGGCACAGATACGCAGTATTTT
TRBD1	TRBJ2-7	-	TRBV9	CASSFRGGQGEYEQYF	TGTGCCAGCAGCTTCCGAGGAGGACAGGGAGAATACGAGCAGTACTTC
-	TRBJ1-1	-	TRBV2	CASSEVREAFF	TGTGCCAGCAGTGAAGTGAGGGAAGCTTTCTTT
-	TRBJ2-2	-	TRBV5-4	CASSARSNTGELFF	TGTGCCAGCAGCGCTAGGTCCAACACCGGGGAGCTGTTTTTT
TRBD2	TRBJ2-7	once	TRBV29-1	CSVETSLSYEQYF	TGCAGCGTGGAGACTAGCTTATCCTACGAGCAGTACTTC